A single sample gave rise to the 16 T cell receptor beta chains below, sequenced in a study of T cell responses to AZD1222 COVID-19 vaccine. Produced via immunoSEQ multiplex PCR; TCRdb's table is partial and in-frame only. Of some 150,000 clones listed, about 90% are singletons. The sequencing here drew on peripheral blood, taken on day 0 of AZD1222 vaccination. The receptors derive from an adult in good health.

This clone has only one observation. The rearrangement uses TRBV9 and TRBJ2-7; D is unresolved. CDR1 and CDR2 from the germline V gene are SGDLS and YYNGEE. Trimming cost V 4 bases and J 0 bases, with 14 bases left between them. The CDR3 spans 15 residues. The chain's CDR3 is CASSPDGRSSYEQYF. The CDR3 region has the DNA TGTGCCAGCAGCCCAGACGGCCGTAGCTCCTACGAGCAGTACTTC.

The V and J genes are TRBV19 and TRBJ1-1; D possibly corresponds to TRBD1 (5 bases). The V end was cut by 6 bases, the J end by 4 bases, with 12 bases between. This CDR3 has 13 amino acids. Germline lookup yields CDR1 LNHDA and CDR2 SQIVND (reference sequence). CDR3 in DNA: TGTGCCAGTAGAAATTTGGGGGTCACTGAAGCTTTCTTT. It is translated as CASRNLGVTEAFF. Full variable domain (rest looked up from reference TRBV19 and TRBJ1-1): DGGITQSPKYLFRKEGQNVTLSCEQNLNHDAMYWYRQDPGQGLRLIYYSQIVNDFQKGDIAEGYSVSREKKESFPLTVTSAQKNPTAFYLCASRNLGVTEAFFGQGTRLTVV.

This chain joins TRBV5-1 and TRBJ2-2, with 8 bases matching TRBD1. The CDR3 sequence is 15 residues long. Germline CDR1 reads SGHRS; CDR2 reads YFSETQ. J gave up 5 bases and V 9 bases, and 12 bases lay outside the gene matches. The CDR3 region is CATSRGTGLTGELFF. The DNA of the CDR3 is TGCGCCACCTCGAGAGGGACAGGACTAACCGGGGAGCTGTTTTTT.

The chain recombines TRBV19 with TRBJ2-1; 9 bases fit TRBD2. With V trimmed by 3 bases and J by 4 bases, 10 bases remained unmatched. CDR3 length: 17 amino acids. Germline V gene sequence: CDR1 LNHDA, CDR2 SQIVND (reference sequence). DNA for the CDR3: TGTGCCAGTAGTATTGGAGTTGCGCGGGAGGGATACAATGAGCAGTTCTTC. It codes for CASSIGVAREGYNEQFF. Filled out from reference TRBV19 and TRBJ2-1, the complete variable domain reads DGGITQSPKYLFRKEGQNVTLSCEQNLNHDAMYWYRQDPGQGLRLIYYSQIVNDFQKGDIAEGYSVSREKKESFPLTVTSAQKNPTAFYLCASSIGVAREGYNEQFFGPGTRLTVL.

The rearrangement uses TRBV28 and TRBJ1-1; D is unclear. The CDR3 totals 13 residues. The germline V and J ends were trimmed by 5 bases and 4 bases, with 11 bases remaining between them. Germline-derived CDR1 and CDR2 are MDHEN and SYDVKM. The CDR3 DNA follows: TGTGCCAGCAGTACCCGTGAGGGCACTGAAGCTTTCTTT. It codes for CASSTREGTEAFF. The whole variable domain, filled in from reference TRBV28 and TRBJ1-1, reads DVKVTQSSRYLVKRTGEKVFLECVQDMDHENMFWYRQDPGLGLRLIYFSYDVKMKEKGDIPEGYSVSREKKERFSLILESASTNQTSMYLCASSTREGTEAFFGQGTRLTVV.

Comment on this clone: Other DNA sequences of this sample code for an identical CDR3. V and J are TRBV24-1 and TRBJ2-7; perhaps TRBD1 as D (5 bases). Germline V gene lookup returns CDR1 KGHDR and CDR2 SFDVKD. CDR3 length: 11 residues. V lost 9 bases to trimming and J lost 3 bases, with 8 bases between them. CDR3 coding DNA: TGTGCCACCGGCCAGGGCTACGAGCAGTACTTC. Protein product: CATGQGYEQYF.

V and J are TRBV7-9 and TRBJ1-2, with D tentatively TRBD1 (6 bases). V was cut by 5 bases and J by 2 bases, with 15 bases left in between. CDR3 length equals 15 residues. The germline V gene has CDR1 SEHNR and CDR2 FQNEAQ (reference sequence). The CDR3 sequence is CASSRNRVDNYGYTF. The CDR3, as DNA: TGTGCCAGCAGCCGGAACAGGGTAGACAACTATGGCTACACCTTC.

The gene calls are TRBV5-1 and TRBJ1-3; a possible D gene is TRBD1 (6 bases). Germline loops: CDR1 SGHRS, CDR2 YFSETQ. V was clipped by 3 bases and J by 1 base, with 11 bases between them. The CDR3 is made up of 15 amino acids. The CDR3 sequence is CASSWGDNSGNTIYF. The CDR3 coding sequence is TGCGCCAGCAGCTGGGGGGACAATTCTGGAAACACCATATATTTT.

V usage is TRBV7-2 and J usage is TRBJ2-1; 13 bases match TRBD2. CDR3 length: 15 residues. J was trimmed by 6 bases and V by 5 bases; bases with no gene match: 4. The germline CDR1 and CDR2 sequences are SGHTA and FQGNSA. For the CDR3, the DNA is TGTGCCAGCAGCCTAAGGACTAGCGGGAGCAATGAGCAGTTCTTC. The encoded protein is CASSLRTSGSNEQFF.

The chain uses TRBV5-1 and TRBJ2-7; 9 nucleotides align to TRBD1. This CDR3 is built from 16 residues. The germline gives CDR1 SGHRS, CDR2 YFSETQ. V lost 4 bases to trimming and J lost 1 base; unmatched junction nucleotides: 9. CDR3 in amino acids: CASSTLAGTGSYEQYF. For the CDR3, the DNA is TGCGCCAGCAGCACCTTAGCCGGGACAGGGTCCTACGAGCAGTACTTC. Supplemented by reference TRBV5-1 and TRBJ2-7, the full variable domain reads KAGVTQTPRYLIKTRGQQVTLSCSPISGHRSVSWYQQTPGQGLQFLFEYFSETQRNKGNFPGRFSGRQFSNSRSEMNVSTLELGDSALYLCASSTLAGTGSYEQYFGPGTRLTVT.

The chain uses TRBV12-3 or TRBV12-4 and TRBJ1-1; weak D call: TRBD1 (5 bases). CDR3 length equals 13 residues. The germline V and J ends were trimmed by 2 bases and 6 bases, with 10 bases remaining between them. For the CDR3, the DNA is TGTGCCAGCAGTTTACGGGGGGAGGCTGAAGCTTTCTTT. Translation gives CASSLRGEAEAFF.

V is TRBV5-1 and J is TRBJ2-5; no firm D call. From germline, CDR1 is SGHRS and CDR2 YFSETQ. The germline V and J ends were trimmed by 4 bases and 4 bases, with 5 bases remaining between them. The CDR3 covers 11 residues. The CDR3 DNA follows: TGCGCCAGCAGCGTCTCAGAGACCCAGTACTTC. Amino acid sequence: CASSVSETQYF.

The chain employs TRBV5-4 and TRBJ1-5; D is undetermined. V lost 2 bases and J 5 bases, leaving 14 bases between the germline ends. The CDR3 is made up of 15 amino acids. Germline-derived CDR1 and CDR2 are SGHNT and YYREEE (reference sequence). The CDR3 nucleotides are TGTGCCAGCAGCTTAGAGGCGCCTCAAGATCAGCCCCAGCATTTT. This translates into CASSLEAPQDQPQHF.

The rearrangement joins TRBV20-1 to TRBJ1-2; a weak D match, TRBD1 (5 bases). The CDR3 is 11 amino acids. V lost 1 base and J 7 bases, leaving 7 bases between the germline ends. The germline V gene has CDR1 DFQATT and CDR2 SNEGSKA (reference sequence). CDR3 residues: CSARGTPGYTF. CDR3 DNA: TGCAGTGCTAGAGGGACACCTGGCTACACCTTC.

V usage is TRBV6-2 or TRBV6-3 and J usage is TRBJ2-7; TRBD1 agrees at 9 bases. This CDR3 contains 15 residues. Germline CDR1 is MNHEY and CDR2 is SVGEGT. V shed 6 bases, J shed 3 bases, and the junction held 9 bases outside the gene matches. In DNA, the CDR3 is TGTGCCAGCAGCCCCCCGACAGGGGGGATCTACGAGCAGTACTTC. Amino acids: CASSPPTGGIYEQYF.

For the CDR3, the DNA is TGTGCCAGCAGCTCCAGACAGGCATCTAACTATGGCTACACCTTC. Its translation: CASSSRQASNYGYTF. This chain connects TRBV11-2 to TRBJ1-2; D possibly corresponds to TRBD1 (6 bases). This CDR3 has 15 residues. Per germline, CDR1 SGHAT and CDR2 FQNNGV. V lost 4 bases to trimming and J lost 0 bases, with 12 bases between them.